A single sample is the source of the 32 T cell receptor beta chains below, sequenced in a study of T cell responses to AZD1222 COVID-19 vaccine. Assay: immunoSEQ multiplex PCR; the TCRdb copy retains only in-frame clones and omits some. Altogether around 250,000 clones are present, approximately 95% being singletons, with the ten largest covering roughly 0.5%. The starting material was peripheral blood, obtained on day 0 of AZD1222 vaccination. Every receptor here comes from an adult in good health.

The chain joins TRBV25-1 to TRBJ1-3; D gene ambiguous. Trimming stripped 4 bases from V and 4 bases from J, with 11 bases between. Germline CDR1 is MGHDK and CDR2 is SYGVNS. The CDR3 runs to 14 residues. This CDR3 reads CASSGLLGGNTIYF. CDR3 sequence (DNA): TGTGCCAGCAGTGGCTTATTGGGGGGAAACACCATATATTTT.

The rearrangement links TRBV2 to TRBJ1-4; D remains ambiguous. CDR3 length: 14 amino acids. Germline CDR1 is SNHLY and CDR2 is FYNNEI. V lost 2 bases and J lost 8, with 12 bases in between. CDR3 coding DNA: TGTGCCAGCAGTGAATTGGAGGGCCCAGAAAAACTGTTTTTT. It codes for CASSELEGPEKLFF. Full variable domain (outside the CDR3, taken from reference TRBV2 and TRBJ1-4): EPEVTQTPSHQVTQMGQEVILRCVPISNHLYFYWYRQILGQKVEFLVSFYNNEISEKSEIFDDQFSVERPDGSNFTLKIRSTKLEDSAMYFCASSELEGPEKLFFGSGTQLSVL.

The chain combines TRBV6-5 with TRBJ1-1; 7 bases match TRBD1. Trimming cost V 6 bases and J 1 base; bases outside gene matches: 5. CDR1 is MNHEY, CDR2 SVGAGI, per germline. The CDR3 contains 14 residues. CDR3 sequence (DNA): TGTGCCAGCAGACCTCAGGGGGGGAACACTGAAGCTTTCTTT. Translation: CASRPQGGNTEAFF.

This clone was seen a single time. The rearrangement joins TRBV2 to TRBJ2-1; possibly TRBD2 for D (6 bases). This CDR3 has 14 amino acids. Trimming stripped 6 bases from V and 0 bases from J, with 9 bases between. Germline CDR1 reads SNHLY; CDR2 reads FYNNEI. This CDR3 reads CASRSGLSYNEQFF. Written as DNA, the CDR3 is TGTGCCAGCAGGAGCGGGCTCTCCTACAATGAGCAGTTCTTC.

The V call is TRBV28, the J call TRBJ2-3; no firm D call. V lost 4 bases, J lost 3 bases, and 8 bases lay in between. The germline CDR1 and CDR2 sequences are MDHEN and SYDVKM. There are 13 residues in the CDR3. In DNA form, the CDR3 reads TGTGCCAGCAGTTCCCCTTATACAGATACGCAGTATTTT. Its protein is CASSSPYTDTQYF. Full variable domain (remainder filled in from reference TRBV28 and TRBJ2-3): DVKVTQSSRYLVKRTGEKVFLECVQDMDHENMFWYRQDPGLGLRLIYFSYDVKMKEKGDIPEGYSVSREKKERFSLILESASTNQTSMYLCASSSPYTDTQYFGPGTRLTVL.

V gene TRBV9 combines with J gene TRBJ2-1; TRBD1 matches at 9 bases. CDR1 and CDR2 (germline): SGDLS, YYNGEE. The trim removed 4 bases at V and 6 bases at J, leaving 11 bases unmatched. The CDR3 contains 16 residues. CDR3 amino acids: CASSLTGTGFGNEQFF. Written as DNA, the CDR3 is TGTGCCAGCAGCTTAACCGGGACAGGGTTTGGCAATGAGCAGTTCTTC.

This clone has a single count. The chain couples TRBV24-1 to TRBJ2-3, with D possibly TRBD2 on 6 matching bases. CDR1 is KGHDR and CDR2 is SFDVKD in the germline V gene. The CDR3 spans 15 residues. Trimming removed 6 bases from V and 4 bases from J, with 16 bases in between. CDR3 residues: CATSRGGGYPDTQYF. The CDR3 DNA reads as TGTGCCACCAGTAGGGGCGGAGGGTACCCAGATACGCAGTATTTT.

This clone was detected only once. The rearrangement uses TRBV5-1 and TRBJ1-1, with D uncertain. With 9 bases removed from V and 1 base from J, the gap between germline ends came to 16 bases. This CDR3 has 14 residues. Germline V gene sequence: CDR1 SGHRS, CDR2 YFSETQ. The CDR3 region has the DNA TGCGCCACCCAAGAGGGTTCCGGGAACACTGAAGCTTTCTTT. This translates into CATQEGSGNTEAFF.

The CDR3 loop reads CASSQGAGLAIYEQYF. The CDR3 DNA follows: TGCGCCAGCAGCCAAGGGGCGGGACTAGCGATCTACGAGCAGTACTTC. This sequence joins TRBV4-1 and TRBJ2-7; 10 bases line up with TRBD2. CDR1 is MGHRA and CDR2 is YSYEKL in the germline V gene. V lost 1 base to trimming and J lost 3 bases; unmatched junction nucleotides: 6. The CDR3 runs to 16 residues.

The genes are TRBV11-3 and TRBJ2-1, with unresolved D. Germline V gives CDR1 SGHNT, CDR2 YENEEA. The CDR3 extends over 16 amino acids. The V gene lost 5 bases and the J gene lost 0 bases, with 14 bases spanning the gap. CDR3 coding DNA: TGTGCCAGCAGCCTTAGGGCAGGCAGCTCCTACAATGAGCAGTTCTTC. Amino acid sequence: CASSLRAGSSYNEQFF.

The V and J genes are TRBV7-8 and TRBJ2-7; possibly TRBD2 for D (5 bases). The germline V and J ends were trimmed by 3 bases and 2 bases, with 11 bases remaining between them. The germline gives CDR1 SGHVS, CDR2 FQNEAQ. The CDR3 is made up of 14 amino acids. CDR3 sequence (DNA): TGTGCCAGCAGCTTGGCGGGTTTTACCTACGAGCAGTACTTC. Translating gives CASSLAGFTYEQYF.

The V call is TRBV7-2, the J call TRBJ2-1; TRBD1 agrees at 8 bases. Germline trimming cut 4 bases from V and 6 bases from J; bases unmatched to any gene: 8. This CDR3 spans 15 amino acids. Germline V lookup: CDR1 SGHTA, CDR2 FQGNSA. CDR3 in DNA: TGTGCCAGCAGCTCGGGACAGGTGGTTGGCAATGAGCAGTTCTTC. This gives the protein CASSSGQVVGNEQFF.

The chain recombines TRBV11-2 with TRBJ2-7; D ambiguous. CDR1 is SGHAT and CDR2 is FQNNGV in the germline V gene. Trimming stripped 1 base from V and 6 bases from J, with 7 bases between. The CDR3 consists of 12 residues. Written as DNA, the CDR3 is TGTGCCAGCAGCTTAGGGACCCTCGAGCAGTACTTC. It specifies CASSLGTLEQYF. Complete variable domain (other parts from reference TRBV11-2 and TRBJ2-7): EAGVAQSPRYKIIEKRQSVAFWCNPISGHATLYWYQQILGQGPKLLIQFQNNGVVDDSQLPKDRFSAERLKGVDSTLKIQPAKLEDSAVYLCASSLGTLEQYFGPGTRLTVT.

V usage is TRBV6-5 and J usage is TRBJ1-6; D call uncertain. The germline V gene encodes CDR1 MNHEY and CDR2 SVGAGI. The V gene lost 0 bases and the J gene lost 14 bases, with 14 bases spanning the gap. The CDR3 has 14 residues. CDR3 sequence reads: CASSYSAAALALHF. Here the CDR3 DNA reads TGTGCCAGCAGTTACTCGGCGGCGGCTTTGGCCCTCCACTTT.

V gene TRBV7-9 combines with J gene TRBJ2-2; 8 bases are shared with TRBD1. This CDR3 is built from 16 residues. V lost 5 bases and J lost 3; bases outside the gene matches: 8. Germline V CDR1 and CDR2: SEHNR, FQNEAQ (reference sequence). Here the CDR3 DNA reads TGTGCCAGCAGCAGCCGGGACAGGCGTGACACCGGGGAGCTGTTTTTT. It yields the protein CASSSRDRRDTGELFF.

This clone was observed a single time. The gene calls are TRBV2 and TRBJ1-1; D gene uncertain. Germline CDR1 and CDR2: SNHLY and FYNNEI. Trimming pared 7 bases from V and 10 bases from J, leaving 19 bases between. CDR3 length: 13 amino acids. The CDR3 loop is CASTPQQSSLAFF. The CDR3 region has the DNA TGTGCCAGCACCCCCCAGCAGTCGAGTTTAGCTTTCTTT.

This chain joins TRBV4-1 and TRBJ2-3; 8 bases map to TRBD2. V was clipped by 4 bases and J by 0 bases; unmatched bases: 12. This CDR3 is 18 amino acids long. The V gene's germline CDR1 is MGHRA and CDR2 YSYEKL. Here the CDR3 reads CASSLAWIAGTSTDTQYF. CDR3 bases: TGCGCCAGCAGCCTGGCCTGGATAGCGGGGACTAGCACAGATACGCAGTATTTT.

The chain employs TRBV21-1 and TRBJ2-7. TRBV21-1 is deemed a pseudogene. The CDR3 is 15 residues long. DNA of the CDR3: TGTGCCAGAGACCCCGGGGGCTCACCGGACTACGAGCAGTACTTC. This encodes CARDPGGSPDYEQYF.

The V call is TRBV9, the J call TRBJ2-1; 9 bases fit TRBD2. With 4 bases clipped from V and 7 bases from J, the junction kept 15 bases outside the gene matches. The CDR3 is 17 residues long. The V gene's germline CDR1 is SGDLS and CDR2 YYNGEE. The CDR3 DNA follows: TGTGCCAGCAGCCTCCGATGGGGTAGCGGGAGATATAATGAGCAGTTCTTC. Residues: CASSLRWGSGRYNEQFF. Complete variable domain (other parts from reference TRBV9 and TRBJ2-1): DSGVTQTPKHLITATGQRVTLRCSPRSGDLSVYWYQQSLDQGLQFLIQYYNGEERAKGNILERFSAQQFPDLHSELNLSSLELGDSALYFCASSLRWGSGRYNEQFFGPGTRLTVL.

V and J are TRBV10-3 and TRBJ2-7; TRBD2 matches 9 bases. Germline V gives CDR1 ENHRY, CDR2 SYGVKD. V trimming: 8 bases; J trimming: 6 bases; junction bases outside the gene matches: 11. This CDR3 spans 14 amino acids. The DNA of the CDR3 is TGTGCCATCGGGAATAGTGCGGGGGGGCGCGAGCAGTACTTC. This codes for CAIGNSAGGREQYF.

This clone was counted a single time. The chain recombines TRBV18 with TRBJ2-7, with TRBD1 matching 7 bases. The CDR3 runs 14 residues. The V gene's germline CDR1 is KGHSH and CDR2 LQKENI. After removal of 0 bases from V and 6 bases from J, the junction contained 5 bases not matched to a gene. CDR3 protein: CASSPPTGAGEQYF. CDR3 bases: TGTGCCAGCTCACCACCAACAGGGGCGGGCGAGCAGTACTTC.

The chain is built from TRBV7-8 and TRBJ2-2, with 9 bases aligning to TRBD1. This CDR3 has 17 residues. V lost 5 bases and J lost 4; bases outside the gene matches: 11. The germline gives CDR1 SGHVS, CDR2 FQNEAQ. The CDR3 reads CASSHSRTGDLTGELFF. The CDR3 DNA reads as TGTGCCAGCAGCCACTCGAGGACAGGGGATCTCACCGGGGAGCTGTTTTTT.

The chain recombines TRBV28 with TRBJ1-4; D unclear. V lost 5 bases and J lost 2, with 24 bases in between. CDR1 is MDHEN and CDR2 is SYDVKM in the germline V gene. The CDR3 is 19 residues long. The CDR3 loop reads CASSPYSRREDDTNEKLFF. The CDR3 nucleotides read TGTGCCAGCAGTCCCTACAGTAGAAGGGAGGATGATACTAATGAAAAACTGTTTTTT.

This chain links TRBV15 with TRBJ2-1, with 9 bases lining up with TRBD2. Trimming cost V 1 base and J 9 bases; bases outside gene matches: 7. From germline, CDR1 is LNHNV and CDR2 YYDKDF (reference sequence). The CDR3 contains 15 residues. The CDR3 sequence: CATSRVGGRAGEQFF. In DNA form, the CDR3 reads TGTGCCACCAGCAGAGTAGGCGGGAGGGCCGGTGAGCAGTTCTTC.

The chain employs TRBV6-1 and TRBJ1-2; D call uncertain. The ends were cut back, 1 base at V and 7 bases at J, with 13 bases in the middle. There are 14 residues in the CDR3. CDR1 MNHNS and CDR2 SASEGT come from the germline V gene. The chain's CDR3 is CASSEGGNKPGYTF. The CDR3 DNA reads as TGTGCCAGCAGTGAAGGCGGTAACAAGCCTGGCTACACCTTC.

This chain uses TRBV2 with TRBJ1-4; no clear D. V was trimmed by 6 bases and J by 0 bases, leaving 14 bases between them. From germline, CDR1 is SNHLY and CDR2 FYNNEI. This CDR3 has 16 residues. The CDR3 protein is CASSQQTGTTNEKLFF. CDR3 bases: TGTGCCAGCAGCCAACAGACTGGGACAACTAATGAAAAACTGTTTTTT.

This clone was counted once. This chain connects TRBV5-5 to TRBJ2-6; no definite D call. CDR1 is SGHKS, CDR2 YYEKEE, per germline (reference sequence). This CDR3 region has 13 residues. Trimming left V 0 bases short and J 9 bases short, with 7 bases between. CDR3: CASSLVPLNVLTF. Here the CDR3 DNA reads TGTGCCAGCAGCTTGGTACCCCTCAACGTCCTGACTTTC. The complete variable domain, with remaining parts taken from reference TRBV5-5 and TRBJ2-6, reads DAGVTQSPTHLIKTRGQQVTLRCSPISGHKSVSWYQQVLGQGPQFIFQYYEKEERGRGNFPDRFSARQFPNYSSELNVNALLLGDSALYLCASSLVPLNVLTFGAGSRLTVL.

The gene calls are TRBV5-1 and TRBJ2-3; 8 bases match TRBD1. The CDR3 covers 14 residues. Germline lookup yields CDR1 SGHRS and CDR2 YFSETQ. The V segment lost 3 bases and the J segment 2 bases; nucleotides outside the gene matches: 2. In DNA, the CDR3 is TGCGCCAGCAGCTCGGACAGGGTCACAGATACGCAGTATTTT. Its translation: CASSSDRVTDTQYF.

The V call is TRBV9, the J call TRBJ1-2, with D perhaps matching TRBD1 (5 bases). Germline-derived CDR1 and CDR2 are SGDLS and YYNGEE. This CDR3 region has 15 residues. Trimming removed 0 bases at V and 4 bases at J, with 13 bases between. DNA of the CDR3: TGTGCCAGCAGCGTAGGCCAGGGAGCCCCCTATGGCTACACCTTC. It translates to CASSVGQGAPYGYTF. Together with reference TRBV9 and TRBJ1-2, the CDR3 gives the full variable domain: DSGVTQTPKHLITATGQRVTLRCSPRSGDLSVYWYQQSLDQGLQFLIQYYNGEERAKGNILERFSAQQFPDLHSELNLSSLELGDSALYFCASSVGQGAPYGYTFGSGTRLTVV.

This chain links TRBV11-1 with TRBJ1-1; D is uncertain. Germline CDR1 and CDR2: SGHAT and FQDESV (reference sequence). CDR3 length: 13 amino acids. V lost 3 bases and J 1 base, leaving 6 bases between the germline ends. The CDR3 reads CASSFGPNTEAFF. CDR3 in DNA: TGTGCCAGCAGCTTCGGGCCGAACACTGAAGCTTTCTTT.

The chain carries TRBV5-4 and TRBJ2-1, with 7 bases matching TRBD1. Per the germline V gene, CDR1 is SGHNT and CDR2 is YYREEE (reference sequence). The V gene end was trimmed by 3 bases and the J gene end by 1 base; junction bases not matched to a gene: 4. This CDR3 contains 15 residues. CDR3 DNA: TGTGCCAGCAGCTCCCGACAGGGATCCTACAATGAGCAGTTCTTC. Translating it yields CASSSRQGSYNEQFF.

The V gene is TRBV15, the J gene TRBJ1-4; D gene unclear. This CDR3 is built from 16 residues. Trimming removed 0 bases from V and 1 base from J, with 9 bases in between. Germline CDR1 LNHNV, CDR2 YYDKDF (reference sequence). This CDR3 reads CATSRDGSGTNEKLFF. CDR3 nucleotide sequence: TGTGCCACCAGCAGAGATGGCAGTGGAACTAATGAAAAACTGTTTTTT.